This T cell receptor (beta chain) was observed in a study of OX40 agonist ivuxolimab in advanced cancers. Study summary: The patients got ivuxolimab, which is an agonistic anti-OX40 (CD134) antibody. Dose-escalation patients had hepatocellular carcinoma, melanoma, renal cell or head and neck cancer.

General study findings and limits: Researchers report that CD8+ T cells had, on average, more expanded clones than CD4+. No antigen was identified for the clonally expanded peripheral T cells.

This table comes from immunoSEQ multiplex PCR, and its TCRdb copy is limited to in-frame clones, with some not included. The sample consists of 58,000 or so clones, approximately 87% of them appearing once. About this clone: Its specificity is not known.

The germline V gene encodes CDR1 LNHDA and CDR2 SQIVND (reference sequence). CDR3 length: 19 residues. V was clipped by 4 bases and J by 0 bases; unmatched bases: 16. This chain uses TRBV19 with TRBJ1-1; 8 bases agree with TRBD1. Sample: CD4+ or CD8+ T cells sorted from blood, taken in a trial of the OX40 agonist ivuxolimab. The receptor's source is an adult with an advanced solid tumor such as melanoma, head and neck, liver or kidney cancer. The CDR3 coding sequence is TGTGCCAGTAGTAAATACGCGGGGGGGGACAGGAGCCTGAACACTGAAGCTTTCTTT. Residues: CASSKYAGGDRSLNTEAFF.